The clone carrying this T cell receptor (beta chain) was counted ten times or more. Its antigen is not known. The V gene's germline CDR1 is MDHEN and CDR2 SYDVKM. Trimming removed 10 bases at V and 2 bases at J, with 18 bases between. The CDR3 spans 14 residues. These data come from a study of beta chain bispecific antibodies for T cell cancers. As for the study in general: Healthy donor T cells cocultured with leukemia lines and bispecific antibodies. The study, taken as a whole, reports: In these mixed samples, most targeted TRBV reads derived from the leukemia cell line.

One entry per CDR3 protein results from TCRdb running MiXCR on the 5' RACE reads. This sample yields about 18,000 distinct CDR3 sequences, of which 2% to 2.5% are seen a single time; roughly 7.2% belongs to the top ten. Blood mononuclear cells were expanded for 3 days using either OKT3 anti-CD3 antibody or CD3/CD28 beads. The clonotype comes from a human donor in good health. Some clones in this sample may be carry-over from other donors' samples. The genes are TRBV28 and TRBJ2-7, with D tentatively TRBD1 (6 bases). Sequenced: healthy donor T cells cultured with leukemia cells. CDR3 region: CATPKGDTTYEQYF. The CDR3 DNA is TGTGCCACCCCAAAGGGGGATACTACCTACGAGCAGTACTTC.